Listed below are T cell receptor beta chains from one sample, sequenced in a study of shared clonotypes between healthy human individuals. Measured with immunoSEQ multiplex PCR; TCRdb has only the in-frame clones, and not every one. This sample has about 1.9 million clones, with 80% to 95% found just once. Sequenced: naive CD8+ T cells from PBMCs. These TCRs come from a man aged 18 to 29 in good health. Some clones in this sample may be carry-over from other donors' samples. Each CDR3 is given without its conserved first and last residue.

cdr3_aa: ASSIDLASVYEQY
j_call: TRBJ2-7
v_call: TRBV19

cdr3_aa: ASSLSVGDRNQETQY
j_call: TRBJ2-5
v_call: TRBV27

cdr3_aa: ASSLGYTEAF
j_call: TRBJ1-1
v_call: TRBV28

cdr3_aa: ASSQDRRTDTQY
j_call: TRBJ2-3
v_call: TRBV4-1

cdr3_aa: ASSLGSGLGLEQY
j_call: TRBJ2-7
v_call: TRBV28

cdr3_aa: SVEGLGSTEAF
j_call: TRBJ1-1
v_call: TRBV29-1

cdr3_aa: ASSLGMEQY
j_call: TRBJ2-7
v_call: TRBV5-1

cdr3_aa: ASSRHQQGSEQF
j_call: TRBJ2-1
v_call: TRBV23-1

cdr3_aa: ASSLGLAGGGSETQY
j_call: TRBJ2-5
v_call: TRBV7-3

cdr3_aa: ASSIRDTGSGGYT
j_call: TRBJ1-2
v_call: TRBV11-2

cdr3_aa: ASRILRAVNQPQH
j_call: TRBJ1-5
v_call: TRBV5-8